This TCR beta chain comes out of a study of blood T cell repertoires in COVID-19. In the study overall: Sites across the United States, Italy and Spain contributed samples from acute and convalescent COVID-19. T cells, B-cell-depleted T cells, or PBMCs provided the cDNA or gDNA that served as material.

Source study methods: The authors estimated nucleated cell counts from reference gene primer amplification. Profiled with immunoSEQ multiplex PCR; TCRdb holds only in-frame clones, not every one. V and J calls and clone size are those listed in that table; D and trimming were worked out from the DNA. The table records 53,000 or so clones, around 85% of them present only once. The receptor was derived from an older man with active COVID-19. Source material: peripheral blood.

The DNA for the CDR3 is TGTGCTAGTGGTTTGGACAACATGAACACTGAAGCTTTCTTT. This gives the protein CASGLDNMNTEAFF. This sequence joins TRBV12-5 and TRBJ1-1; D unresolved. Trimming stripped 1 base from V and 0 bases from J, with 6 bases between. CDR1 LGHNT and CDR2 FRNRAP come from the germline V gene. CDR3 length equals 14 residues.